This T cell receptor beta chain derives from a study of OX40 agonist ivuxolimab in advanced cancers. Study overall: The study enrolled dose-escalation patients with hepatocellular carcinoma, melanoma, renal cell or head and neck cancer. Patients achieving partial responses numbered three: one hepatocellular carcinoma case and two cutaneous melanoma cases.

Study-wide results and limits: At 0.1 to 3.0 mg/kg and by week 6, CD4+ and CD8+ T cells in the blood had expanded clonally. Nonresponders, in some cases, also had low normalized T-cell clonal expansion.

The germline V gene encodes CDR1 GTSNPN and CDR2 SVGIG (reference sequence). The CDR3 has 14 amino acids. With 5 bases removed from V and 0 bases from J, the gap between germline ends came to 13 bases. Points on this clone: Its antigen is not identified.

Assay used: immunoSEQ multiplex PCR; TCRdb lists only in-frame clones, some missing. Counted here are some 65,000 clones, about 91% occurring once; the ten biggest clones make up 9.5% to 15%. The chain joins TRBV30 to TRBJ1-1; D is perhaps TRBD1 (6 bases). This TCR derives from an adult with an advanced solid tumor such as melanoma, head and neck, liver or kidney cancer. Sequences were derived from CD4+ or CD8+ T cells sorted from blood, sampled in a trial of the OX40 agonist ivuxolimab. The CDR3 spells CAWAIQGLNTEAFF. CDR3 DNA sequence: TGTGCCTGGGCCATACAGGGCCTGAACACTGAAGCTTTCTTT.